What follows is one T cell receptor (beta chain) and its context. Its specificity is not known. This entry comes from a study of blood T cells in healthy people across ages. Study-level results: The unknown donor CMV status may have confounded expanded clonotype changes. When one million T cells were used, diversity estimates were thought to be underestimates.

With a J-beta primer mix and a sample-barcoded 5' primer, a second PCR ran roughly 7 to 11 cycles. Using its own MiXCR run on the 5' RACE reads, TCRdb lists one record per CDR3 protein. Here the sample spans around 1.1 million distinct CDR3 sequences, under 40% being singletons. Donors each provided approximately 9.6 milliliters of peripheral blood. The material sequenced was blood. This TCR came from a young man in good health.

The CDR3: CASSLKAGGDQPQHF. In nucleotides, the CDR3 is TGCGCCAGCAGCCTCAAGGCGGGTGGGGATCAGCCCCAGCATTTT. The chain is built from TRBV4-3 and TRBJ1-5, with D hard to call. Trimming cost V 4 bases and J 5 bases, with 15 bases left between them. This CDR3 contains 15 residues. The germline V gene encodes CDR1 LGHNA and CDR2 YSLEER.